This passage covers 14 T cell receptor beta chains from one sample sequenced in a study of T cell changes during pregnancy in multiple sclerosis. Only in-frame clones appear in the TCRdb table, and some are missing; sequencing was by immunoSEQ multiplex PCR. The table lists roughly 100,000 clones, about nine tenths of them singletons. The specimen was peripheral blood, collected after pregnancy. These receptors were obtained from a female donor in good health, enrolled as a control in a pregnancy study.

The chain has TRBV4-3 and TRBJ2-5; D unclear. With 4 bases removed from V and 3 bases from J, the gap between germline ends came to 9 bases. The CDR3 has 13 amino acids. CDR1 LGHNA and CDR2 YSLEER come from the germline V gene. CDR3 sequence (DNA): TGCGCCAGCAGCCGGGCCCTTAAAGAGACCCAGTACTTC. This codes for CASSRALKETQYF.

The genes are TRBV7-2 and TRBJ1-1, with D perhaps TRBD1 (5 bases). Germline CDR1 is SGHTA and CDR2 is FQGNSA. CDR3 length: 13 residues. V was clipped by 5 bases and J by 0 bases, with 7 bases between them. CDR3 loop: CASSPGLNTEAFF. CDR3 nucleotides: TGTGCCAGCAGCCCAGGGCTGAACACTGAAGCTTTCTTT. The whole variable domain, filled in from reference TRBV7-2 and TRBJ1-1, reads GAGVSQSPSNKVTEKGKDVELRCDPISGHTALYWYRQSLGQGLEFLIYFQGNSAPDKSGLPSDRFSAERTGGSVSTLTIQRTQQEDSAVYLCASSPGLNTEAFFGQGTRLTVV.

The rearrangement links TRBV18 to TRBJ1-1; maybe TRBD1 (6 bases). Germline V CDR1 and CDR2: KGHSH, LQKENI. Trimming cost V 6 bases and J 3 bases, with 8 bases left between them. The CDR3 totals 12 residues. CDR3 sequence reads: CASSRQDTEAFF. The DNA for the CDR3 is TGTGCCAGCTCTCGACAGGACACTGAAGCTTTCTTT.

J is TRBJ1-5 and V is TRBV2, with D perhaps matching TRBD1 (6 bases). The CDR3 runs 15 residues. Trimming took 4 bases from V and 2 from J, leaving 12 bases between them. Germline V gene sequence: CDR1 SNHLY, CDR2 FYNNEI. CDR3 nucleotides: TGTGCCAGCAGTGGAGGGACACGAGGCAATCAGCCCCAGCATTTT. Protein: CASSGGTRGNQPQHF.

The rearrangement joins TRBV19 to TRBJ1-1, with D perhaps TRBD1 (5 bases). The ends were cut back, 3 bases at V and 1 base at J, with 12 bases in the middle. Germline values: CDR1 LNHDA, CDR2 SQIVND (reference sequence). This CDR3 has 15 amino acids. The CDR3 DNA reads as TGTGCCAGTAGTATTTTAGGCAGGGAGAACACTGAAGCTTTCTTT. Translated, it gives CASSILGRENTEAFF.

The chain uses TRBV4-1 and TRBJ2-6; 7 nucleotides align to TRBD2. Germline CDR1 and CDR2: MGHRA and YSYEKL. This CDR3 has 19 residues. Unmatched junction bases numbered 13, after V lost 3 bases and J lost 2 bases. CDR3 sequence (DNA): TGCGCCAGCAGCCAGGGGATATTGGGGGAGGGAACTGGGGCCAACGTCCTGACTTTC. This encodes CASSQGILGEGTGANVLTF.

The chain's CDR3 is CASAPQGTGANVLTF. The CDR3 DNA is TGCGCCAGCGCGCCCCAGGGCACTGGGGCCAACGTCCTGACTTTC. The genes are TRBV4-3 and TRBJ2-6; tentatively, D is TRBD1 (5 bases). This CDR3 has 15 amino acids. Germline V lookup: CDR1 LGHNA, CDR2 YSLEER. The V gene lost 8 bases and the J gene lost 2 bases, with 13 bases spanning the gap.

The chain links TRBV14 to TRBJ2-3, with 7 bases fitting TRBD2. The V gene's germline CDR1 is SGHDN and CDR2 FVKESK. The CDR3 is 20 amino acids. Trimming at V came to 2 bases and at J to 4 bases, leaving 21 bases not matched to a gene. CDR3 DNA sequence: TGTGCCAGCAGCCAACTTAATGTTGGGGGGGGTTGGGAGATACCAGATACGCAGTATTTT. Translation gives CASSQLNVGGGWEIPDTQYF.

This rearrangement joins TRBV6-6 to TRBJ2-1; D perhaps matches TRBD2 (6 bases). This CDR3 is built from 15 residues. From germline, CDR1 is MNHNY and CDR2 SVGAGI (reference sequence). V lost 7 bases and J 0 bases, leaving 13 bases between the germline ends. The chain's CDR3 is CASTYRGSSYNEQFF. CDR3 bases: TGTGCCAGCACCTATCGGGGGAGCTCCTACAATGAGCAGTTCTTC.

The CDR3 coding sequence is TGTGCCAGCAGCCGACTAGCGACGGGGGAGCTGTTTTTT. Translation: CASSRLATGELFF. J is TRBJ2-2 and V is TRBV7-3; TRBD2 matches at 8 bases. The germline CDR1 and CDR2 sequences are SGHTA and FQGTGA. J was trimmed by 8 bases and V by 5 bases; bases with no gene match: 4. This CDR3 is 13 amino acids long.

The chain uses TRBV5-4 and TRBJ1-1, with TRBD1 identical over 11 bases. V lost 2 bases and J lost 4; bases outside the gene matches: 7. This CDR3 has 16 residues. From germline, CDR1 is SGHNT and CDR2 YYREEE (reference sequence). CDR3 protein: CASSFQKGTGGTEAFF. In DNA, the CDR3 is TGTGCCAGCAGCTTTCAAAAGGGGACAGGGGGCACTGAAGCTTTCTTT.

The chain uses TRBV7-9 and TRBJ2-3; the D gene is possibly TRBD1 (5 bases). Germline V CDR1 and CDR2: SEHNR, FQNEAQ (reference sequence). The CDR3 length is 14 residues. V was cut by 8 bases and J by 6 bases, with 18 bases left in between. The CDR3 loop is CASGRGFGVDTQYF. The CDR3 bases are TGTGCCAGCGGTAGGGGCTTCGGAGTGGATACGCAGTATTTT.

A word on this clone: At the DNA level, this CDR3 is encoded by other sequences in the same sample as well. The V gene is TRBV5-1, the J gene TRBJ1-1, with 7 bases lining up with TRBD1. Germline CDR1 reads SGHRS; CDR2 reads YFSETQ. The CDR3 is 15 amino acids. With V trimmed by 0 bases and J by 2 bases, 4 bases remained unmatched. The CDR3 bases are TGCGCCAGCAGCTTGGGAAGACAGGGAAACACTGAAGCTTTCTTT. Amino acids: CASSLGRQGNTEAFF.

This chain joins TRBV5-6 and TRBJ1-3; 9 positions agree with TRBD1. V lost 2 bases, J lost 2 bases, and 8 bases stayed unmatched. Per the germline V gene, CDR1 is SGHDT and CDR2 is YYEEEE. This CDR3 is 17 amino acids long. CDR3 DNA sequence: TGTGCCAGCAGCTTCTCCGGACAGGGGAGGCCTGGAAACACCATATATTTT. Translation gives CASSFSGQGRPGNTIYF. The variable domain in full, completed from reference TRBV5-6 and TRBJ1-3, reads DAGVTQSPTHLIKTRGQQVTLRCSPKSGHDTVSWYQQALGQGPQFIFQYYEEEERQRGNFPDRFSGHQFPNYSSELNVNALLLGDSALYLCASSFSGQGRPGNTIYFGEGSWLTVV.